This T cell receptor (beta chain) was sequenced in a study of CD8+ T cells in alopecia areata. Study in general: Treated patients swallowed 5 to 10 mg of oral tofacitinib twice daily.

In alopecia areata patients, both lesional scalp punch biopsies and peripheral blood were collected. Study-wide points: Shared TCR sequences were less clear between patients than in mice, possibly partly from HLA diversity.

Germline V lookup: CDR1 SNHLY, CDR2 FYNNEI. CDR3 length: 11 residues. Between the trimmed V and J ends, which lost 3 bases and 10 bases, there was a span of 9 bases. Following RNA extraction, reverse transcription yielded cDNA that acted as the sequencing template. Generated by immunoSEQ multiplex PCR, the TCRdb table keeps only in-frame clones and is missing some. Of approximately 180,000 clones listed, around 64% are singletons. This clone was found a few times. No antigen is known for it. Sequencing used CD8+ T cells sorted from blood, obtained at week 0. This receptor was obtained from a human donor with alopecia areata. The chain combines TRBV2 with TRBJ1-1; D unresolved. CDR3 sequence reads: CASSEGVAAFF. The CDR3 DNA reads TGTGCCAGCAGTGAGGGAGTAGCAGCTTTCTTT.